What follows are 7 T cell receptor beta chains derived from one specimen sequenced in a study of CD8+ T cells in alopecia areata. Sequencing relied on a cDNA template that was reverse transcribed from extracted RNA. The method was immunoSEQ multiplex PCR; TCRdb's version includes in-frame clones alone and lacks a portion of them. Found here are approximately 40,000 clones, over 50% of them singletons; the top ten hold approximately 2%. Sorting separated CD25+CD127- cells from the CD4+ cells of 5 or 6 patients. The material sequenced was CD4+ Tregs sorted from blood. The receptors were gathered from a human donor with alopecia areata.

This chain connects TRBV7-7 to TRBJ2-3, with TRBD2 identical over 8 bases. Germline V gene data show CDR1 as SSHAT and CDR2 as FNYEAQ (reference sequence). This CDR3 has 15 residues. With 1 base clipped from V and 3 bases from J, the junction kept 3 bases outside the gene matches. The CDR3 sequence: CASSLGSGRTDTQYF. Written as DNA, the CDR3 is TGTGCCAGCAGCTTAGGGAGCGGGAGAACAGATACGCAGTATTTT.

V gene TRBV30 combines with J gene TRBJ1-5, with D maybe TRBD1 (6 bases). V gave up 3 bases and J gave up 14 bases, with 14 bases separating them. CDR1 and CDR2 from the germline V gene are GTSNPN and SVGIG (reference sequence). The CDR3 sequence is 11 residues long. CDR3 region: CAWRKGGPEHF. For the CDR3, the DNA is TGTGCCTGGAGAAAGGGGGGTCCTGAGCATTTT.

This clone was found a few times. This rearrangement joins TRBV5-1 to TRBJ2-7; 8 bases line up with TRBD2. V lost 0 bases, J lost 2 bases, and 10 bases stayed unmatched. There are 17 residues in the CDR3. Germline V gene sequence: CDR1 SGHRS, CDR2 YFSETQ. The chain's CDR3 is CASSLVGGGRTPYEQYF. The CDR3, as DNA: TGCGCCAGCAGCTTGGTCGGCGGGGGGCGTACCCCCTACGAGCAGTACTTC.

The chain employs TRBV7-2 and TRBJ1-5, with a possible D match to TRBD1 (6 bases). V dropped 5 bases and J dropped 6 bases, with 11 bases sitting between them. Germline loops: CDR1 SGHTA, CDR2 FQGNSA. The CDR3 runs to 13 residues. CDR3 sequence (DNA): TGTGCCAGCAGCGAGATAGGGGGTCAGCCCCAGCATTTT. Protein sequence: CASSEIGGQPQHF.

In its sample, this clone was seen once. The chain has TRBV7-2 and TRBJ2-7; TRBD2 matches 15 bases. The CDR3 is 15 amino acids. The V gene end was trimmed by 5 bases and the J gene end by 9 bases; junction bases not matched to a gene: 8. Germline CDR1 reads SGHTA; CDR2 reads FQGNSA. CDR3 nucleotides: TGTGCCAGCAGCCCCGGGACTAGCGGGAGGACTTCGCAGTACTTC. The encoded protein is CASSPGTSGRTSQYF.

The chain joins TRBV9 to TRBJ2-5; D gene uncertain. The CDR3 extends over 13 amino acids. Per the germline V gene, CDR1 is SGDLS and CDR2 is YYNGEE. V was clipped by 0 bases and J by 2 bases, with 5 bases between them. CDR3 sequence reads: CASSVGLQETQYF. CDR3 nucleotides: TGTGCCAGCAGCGTAGGTCTGCAAGAGACCCAGTACTTC.

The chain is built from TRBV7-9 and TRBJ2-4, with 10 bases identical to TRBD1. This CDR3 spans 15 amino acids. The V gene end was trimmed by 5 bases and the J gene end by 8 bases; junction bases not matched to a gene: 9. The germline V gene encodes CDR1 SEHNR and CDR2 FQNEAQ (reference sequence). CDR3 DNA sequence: TGTGCCAGCAGCCCCCTCGGGACAGGGGAGGACATTCAGTACTTC. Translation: CASSPLGTGEDIQYF.